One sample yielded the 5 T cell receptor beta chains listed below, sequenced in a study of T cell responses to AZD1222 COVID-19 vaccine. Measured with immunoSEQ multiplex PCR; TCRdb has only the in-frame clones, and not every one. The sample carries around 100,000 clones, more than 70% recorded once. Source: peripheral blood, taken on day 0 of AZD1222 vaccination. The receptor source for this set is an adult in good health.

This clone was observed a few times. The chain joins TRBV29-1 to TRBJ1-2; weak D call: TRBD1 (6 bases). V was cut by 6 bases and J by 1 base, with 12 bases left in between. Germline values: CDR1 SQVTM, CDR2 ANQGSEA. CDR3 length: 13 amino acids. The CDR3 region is CSVATGDNYGYTF. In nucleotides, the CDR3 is TGCAGCGTCGCGACAGGAGATAACTATGGCTACACCTTC.

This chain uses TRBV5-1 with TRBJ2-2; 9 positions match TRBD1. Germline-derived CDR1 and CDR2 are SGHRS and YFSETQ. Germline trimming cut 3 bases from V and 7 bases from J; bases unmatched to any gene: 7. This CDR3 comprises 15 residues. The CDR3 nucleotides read TGCGCCAGCAGCTCGGGACAGGGCGGTTTCGGGGAGCTGTTTTTT. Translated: CASSSGQGGFGELFF.

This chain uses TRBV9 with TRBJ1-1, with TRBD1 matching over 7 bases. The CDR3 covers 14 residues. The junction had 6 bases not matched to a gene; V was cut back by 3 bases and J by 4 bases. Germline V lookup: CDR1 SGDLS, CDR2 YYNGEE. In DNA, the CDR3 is TGTGCCAGCAGCGGCATCAGGGGGGGCACTGAAGCTTTCTTT. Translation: CASSGIRGGTEAFF.

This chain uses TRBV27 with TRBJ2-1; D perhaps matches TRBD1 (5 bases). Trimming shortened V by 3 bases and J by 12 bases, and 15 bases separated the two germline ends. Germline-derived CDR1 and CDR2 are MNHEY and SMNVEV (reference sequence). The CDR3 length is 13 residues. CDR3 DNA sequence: TGTGCCAGCAGTTTTCTATTCCAGGGTGTGCAGTTCTTC. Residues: CASSFLFQGVQFF.

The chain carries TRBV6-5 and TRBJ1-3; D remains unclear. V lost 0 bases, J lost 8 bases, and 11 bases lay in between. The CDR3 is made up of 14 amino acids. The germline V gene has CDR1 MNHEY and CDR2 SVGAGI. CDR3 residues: CASSYSGDWDTIYF. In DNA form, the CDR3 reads TGTGCCAGCAGTTACTCGGGAGACTGGGACACCATATATTTT.